The subject of this entry is one TCR beta chain. Its antigen is unknown. The junction departs from germline at one end; a sequencing error may be responsible. This sample was included in a study of blood T cells in healthy people across ages. General study findings and limits: Unknown CMV status may confound age-related changes in expanded clones.

It was approximately 10 milliliters of peripheral blood that were drawn from each donor. Every sample gave at least 5 micrograms of total RNA when it was extracted. Primed by a sample-barcoded 5' primer and a J-beta primer mix, a second PCR proceeded for about 6 to 12 cycles. TCRdb reanalysed the 5' RACE reads using MiXCR and keeps one entry per CDR3 protein. This sample yields some 1,800,000 distinct CDR3 sequences, of which about two fifths are seen a single time; 23% belongs to the top ten. Germline CDR1 is LGHNA and CDR2 is YSLEER. The CDR3 runs to 17 residues. Sequenced input: blood. The sequence was collected from a human donor in good health. The chain couples TRBV4-3 to TRBJ2-7; D is possibly TRBD1 or TRBD2 (5 bases each). The CDR3 sequence is CASSQEIFEGSSYERYF. The CDR3 DNA reads TGCGCCAGCAGCCAAGAGATCTTCGAGGGGAGCTCCTACGAGCGGTACTTC.